A selection of T cell receptor beta chains follows, all from one sample in a study of blood T cell repertoires in COVID-19. The method was immunoSEQ multiplex PCR; TCRdb's version includes in-frame clones alone and lacks a portion of them. The data show just over 25,000 clones, with roughly 89% seen just once and over 9% held by the top ten. The sample taken for sequencing was peripheral blood. All receptors come from a man aged 70-80 years with acute or convalescent COVID-19. Each CDR3 is given with its conserved first and last residue. Fields, in order: clone size, V gene, J gene, D gene, CDR3 protein, CDR3 DNA. A D gene is named only where the DNA matches it firmly. For some rows the clone size is stated as once, few or many, or as a class when expanded; others skip it.

-,TRBV6-1,TRBJ1-1,-,CASSGQDYTEAFF,TGTGCCAGCAGTGGACAAGATTACACTGAAGCTTTCTTT
-,TRBV6-5,TRBJ1-1,-,CASIDDRRNTEAFF,TGTGCCAGCATCGACGACAGAAGGAACACTGAAGCTTTCTTT
-,TRBV2,TRBJ1-5,TRBD1,CASSEGQVQPQHF,TGTGCCAGCAGTGAGGGACAGGTTCAGCCCCAGCATTTT
-,TRBV24-1,TRBJ2-1,TRBD1,CATSDLKGASYNEQFF,TGTGCCACCAGTGATTTGAAGGGGGCTTCCTACAATGAGCAGTTCTTC
-,TRBV18,TRBJ1-5,TRBD1,CASSGWDRGREQPQHF,TGTGCCAGCTCAGGCTGGGACAGGGGGCGGGAGCAGCCCCAGCATTTT
-,TRBV10-3,TRBJ2-1,-,CAISLTVSYNEQFF,TGTGCCATCAGTTTGACAGTATCCTACAATGAGCAGTTCTTC
-,TRBV7-6,TRBJ1-1,-,CASSLEPGMNTEAFF,TGTGCCAGCAGCTTAGAACCAGGGATGAACACTGAAGCTTTCTTT
few,TRBV28,TRBJ2-7,-,CASSFSPGASSYEQYF,TGTGCCAGCAGTTTTAGTCCGGGAGCCAGCTCCTACGAGCAGTACTTC
-,TRBV12-3/TRBV12-4,TRBJ1-2,TRBD1,CASSTGGGYGYTF,TGTGCCAGCAGTACAGGGGGAGGCTATGGCTACACCTTC
-,TRBV5-1,TRBJ2-5,-,CASSFEGGETQYF,TGCGCCAGCAGCTTCGAGGGCGGGGAGACCCAGTACTTC
-,TRBV5-4,TRBJ1-1,TRBD1,CASSWDSQNTEAFF,TGTGCCAGCAGCTGGGACAGTCAGAACACTGAAGCTTTCTTT
-,TRBV7-2,TRBJ2-3,-,CASSLIAVRDTQYF,TGTGCCAGCAGCTTAATAGCGGTCCGCGATACGCAGTATTTT
-,TRBV27,TRBJ1-4,-,CASSPRGLEKLFF,TGTGCCAGCAGTCCTCGTGGGCTTGAAAAACTGTTTTTT
-,TRBV27,TRBJ1-1,-,CASSLRVLSTEAFF,TGTGCCAGCAGTTTGCGGGTCTTGAGCACTGAAGCTTTCTTT
-,TRBV4-3,TRBJ1-1,-,CASSQETYTNTEAFF,TGCGCCAGCAGCCAAGAGACATACACGAACACTGAAGCTTTCTTT
-,TRBV3-1/TRBV3-2,TRBJ1-1,TRBD1,CASSLRTGMTEAFF,TGTGCCAGCAGCCTAAGGACAGGGATGACTGAAGCTTTCTTT
-,TRBV11-2,TRBJ2-2,TRBD1,CASSSRRDSNTGELFF,TGTGCCAGCAGCTCACGCCGGGACAGTAACACCGGGGAGCTGTTTTTT
-,TRBV28,TRBJ2-1,TRBD2,CASRRLAGYNEQFF,TGTGCCAGCAGACGACTAGCGGGATACAATGAGCAGTTCTTC
-,TRBV7-3,TRBJ2-3,TRBD2,CASSLLASGLGTDTQYF,TGTGCCAGCAGCTTACTGGCTAGCGGACTGGGCACAGATACGCAGTATTTT
-,TRBV21-1,TRBJ1-1,-,CASSGQIIDYTEAFF,TGTGCCAGCAGCGGACAAATCATAGACTACACTGAAGCTTTCTTT
-,TRBV11-3,TRBJ2-5,-,CASSRKEGAERETQYF,TGTGCCAGCAGCCGGAAAGAAGGGGCGGAGAGGGAGACCCAGTACTTC
once,TRBV19,TRBJ1-5,-,CASSGGMLGNQPQHF,TGTGCCAGCTCAGGAGGGATGTTGGGCAATCAGCCCCAGCATTTT
-,TRBV7-7,TRBJ2-3,-,CASSLRGADTQYF,TGTGCCAGCAGCTTAAGGGGTGCAGATACGCAGTATTTT
-,TRBV7-8,TRBJ2-2,-,CASSSATSNTGELFF,TGTGCCAGCAGCTCAGCCACTTCGAACACCGGGGAGCTGTTTTTT
-,TRBV29-1,TRBJ2-5,TRBD1,CSVKGTANGETQYF,TGCAGCGTGAAAGGGACAGCCAATGGCGAGACCCAGTACTTC
-,TRBV11-2,TRBJ2-4,-,CASSFPISDGRLAKNIQYF,TGTGCCAGCAGCTTTCCCATCTCTGACGGGAGACTAGCCAAAAACATTCAGTACTTC
-,TRBV15,TRBJ2-5,-,CATSRDKGVNTETQYF,TGTGCCACCAGCAGAGATAAGGGGGTGAATACGGAGACCCAGTACTTC
-,TRBV7-3,TRBJ1-2,-,CASSLTAGASGYTF,TGTGCCAGCAGCTTAACGGCGGGGGCGAGTGGCTACACCTTC
-,TRBV9,TRBJ2-1,-,CASSGPTRAGNNEQFF,TGTGCCAGCAGCGGACCCACTAGAGCGGGTAACAATGAGCAGTTCTTC
-,TRBV5-1,TRBJ2-1,TRBD2,CASSLELAGGIEQFF,TGCGCCAGCAGCTTGGAGCTAGCGGGAGGTATTGAGCAGTTCTTC
-,TRBV3-1/TRBV3-2,TRBJ1-4,TRBD1,CASSRQGVSEKLFF,TGTGCCAGCAGCCGTCAGGGGGTTAGTGAAAAACTGTTTTTT
-,TRBV19,TRBJ2-2,-,CASSITAGRTGELFF,TGTGCCAGTAGTATAACGGCGGGAAGAACCGGGGAGCTGTTTTTT
-,TRBV6-5,TRBJ2-2,TRBD1,CATHGTGDLTGELFF,TGTGCCACGCACGGGACAGGGGACCTCACCGGGGAGCTGTTTTTT
-,TRBV18,TRBJ1-2,TRBD1,CASSQDRDYGYTF,TGTGCCAGCTCTCAAGACAGGGACTATGGCTACACCTTC
-,TRBV21-1,TRBJ1-5,-,CASTLRDIGISNQPQHF,TGTGCCAGCACTCTCCGGGACATAGGTATTAGCAATCAGCCCCAGCATTTT
-,TRBV4-3,TRBJ2-4,TRBD1,CASSQDTGTANIQYF,TGCGCCAGCAGCCAAGATACCGGGACAGCCAACATTCAGTACTTC
-,TRBV20-1,TRBJ2-5,TRBD2,CSASKEGTSGETQYF,TGCAGTGCTAGTAAAGAAGGGACTAGCGGGGAGACCCAGTACTTC
-,TRBV5-8,TRBJ1-3,-,CASSFLSGSLGGNTIYF,TGTGCCAGCAGCTTTCTCTCGGGGTCCCTGGGCGGAAACACCATATATTTT
once,TRBV27,TRBJ1-5,-,CASRRQVNSNQPQHF,TGTGCCAGCAGACGACAGGTTAATAGCAATCAGCCCCAGCATTTT
-,TRBV6-1,TRBJ2-7,-,CASSDRQVGSSYEQYF,TGTGCCAGCAGTGACAGACAGGTGGGGAGCTCCTACGAGCAGTACTTC
once,TRBV19,TRBJ2-5,-,CASSTDRETQYF,TGTGCCAGTAGTACGGACAGAGAGACCCAGTACTTC
-,TRBV7-9,TRBJ1-2,-,CASSPGPGTNYGYTF,TGTGCCAGCAGCCCCGGTCCGGGGACTAACTATGGCTACACCTTC
-,TRBV7-2,TRBJ1-4,-,CASSLNGAGEKLFF,TGTGCCAGCAGCTTAAATGGGGCAGGGGAAAAACTGTTTTTT
-,TRBV19,TRBJ1-5,-,CASRAQGDQPQHF,TGTGCCAGTAGAGCCCAGGGTGATCAGCCCCAGCATTTT
few,TRBV19,TRBJ1-4,-,CASGQGDATNEKLFF,TGTGCCAGCGGGCAGGGCGACGCAACTAATGAAAAACTGTTTTTT
-,TRBV6-5,TRBJ2-1,TRBD2,CASSYSSWGGEQFF,TGTGCCAGCAGTTACTCGTCCTGGGGGGGTGAGCAGTTCTTC
-,TRBV7-3,TRBJ1-2,-,CASSLNVQGAAYTF,TGTGCCAGCAGCTTAAATGTCCAGGGTGCTGCCTACACCTTC
-,TRBV4-3,TRBJ2-7,TRBD1,CASPPGTGSHEQYF,TGCGCCAGCCCTCCCGGGACAGGTTCCCACGAGCAGTACTTC
-,TRBV6-2/TRBV6-3,TRBJ1-2,-,CASSYVGAGGYTF,TGTGCCAGCAGTTACGTGGGAGCGGGCGGCTACACCTTC
few,TRBV4-1,TRBJ2-2,TRBD2,CASSQGALAGGPKGGELFF,TGCGCCAGCAGCCAAGGTGCACTAGCGGGAGGGCCGAAGGGCGGGGAGCTGTTTTTT
-,TRBV5-1,TRBJ1-2,TRBD1,CASAGQGIYGYTF,TGCGCCAGCGCTGGACAGGGAATCTATGGCTACACCTTC
-,TRBV25-1,TRBJ1-5,TRBD1,CASSPQGYQPQHF,TGTGCCAGCAGTCCACAGGGGTATCAGCCCCAGCATTTT